This entry lists 16 T cell receptor beta chains sequenced from one sample in a study of cytomegalovirus exposure and HLA in healthy donors. The primer mix had 60 Vbeta and 13 Jbeta primers. Clones were read by immunoSEQ multiplex PCR, and TCRdb kept only the in-frame ones, dropping some. Here the sample spans about 160,000 clones, 80% to 90% being singletons. The sequenced material came from PBMCs. Every receptor here comes from a male donor in good health and CMV-seronegative.

This clone was recorded once. This rearrangement joins TRBV5-3 to TRBJ1-1, with D uncertain. TRBV5-3 belongs to the ORF category, with a function that is uncertain. Between the trimmed V and J ends, which lost 1 base and 1 base, there was a span of 5 bases. This CDR3 is built from 13 residues. The CDR3 region is CARSLTGNTEAFF. The CDR3 DNA reads TGTGCCAGAAGCTTGACGGGGAACACTGAAGCTTTCTTT.

This chain joins TRBV9 and TRBJ2-3, with 7 bases fitting TRBD1. Losses at the gene ends were 0 bases for V and 0 bases for J; bases not matched to a gene: 4. This CDR3 is built from 16 residues. Looked up from germline, CDR1 is SGDLS and CDR2 is YYNGEE. CDR3 coding DNA: TGTGCCAGCAGCGTAGCTACAGGGGCCAGCACAGATACGCAGTATTTT. As protein: CASSVATGASTDTQYF. Variable domain in full (rest from reference TRBV9 and TRBJ2-3): DSGVTQTPKHLITATGQRVTLRCSPRSGDLSVYWYQQSLDQGLQFLIQYYNGEERAKGNILERFSAQQFPDLHSELNLSSLELGDSALYFCASSVATGASTDTQYFGPGTRLTVL.

This chain joins TRBV19 and TRBJ1-1; D is unclear. CDR3 length equals 14 residues. Germline V gene data show CDR1 as LNHDA and CDR2 as SQIVND (reference sequence). V was shortened by 3 bases and J by 4 bases, with 12 bases between the two germline ends. The CDR3 loop is CASSIYRTSTEAFF. CDR3 DNA: TGTGCCAGTAGTATTTACAGAACATCCACTGAAGCTTTCTTT.

The chain combines TRBV29-1 with TRBJ1-2, with a weak D call TRBD1 (6 bases). The CDR3 has 12 amino acids. V lost 3 bases and J 2 bases, leaving 7 bases between the germline ends. Germline V gene lookup returns CDR1 SQVTM and CDR2 ANQGSEA. DNA for the CDR3: TGCAGCGTTGAGGGGACAAACTATGGCTACACCTTC. The encoded protein is CSVEGTNYGYTF.

This chain joins TRBV10-1 and TRBJ1-2; TRBD1 might be the D (6 bases). V lost 3 bases and J 4 bases, leaving 12 bases between the germline ends. The V gene's germline CDR1 is WNHNN and CDR2 SYGVQD (reference sequence). CDR3 length: 14 residues. The CDR3 sequence is CASSDGDRSYGYTF. The CDR3 DNA is TGCGCCAGCAGTGACGGAGACAGGAGCTATGGCTACACCTTC.

V and J are TRBV6-1 and TRBJ2-7; D gene ambiguous. The CDR3 extends over 14 amino acids. Per germline, CDR1 MNHNS and CDR2 SASEGT. V lost 2 bases to trimming and J lost 0 bases, with 8 bases between them. CDR3 DNA: TGTGCCAGCAGTGAACCCCCAGGCTCCTACGAGCAGTACTTC. It yields the protein CASSEPPGSYEQYF.

The chain employs TRBV6-5 and TRBJ2-1, with TRBD1 identical over 11 bases. This CDR3 is built from 14 residues. CDR1 MNHEY and CDR2 SVGAGI come from the germline V gene. With V trimmed by 5 bases and J by 7 bases, 4 bases remained unmatched. Here the CDR3 DNA reads TGTGCCAGCAGTCGGGACAGGGGGTTAAATGAGCAGTTCTTC. Translated, it gives CASSRDRGLNEQFF.

The gene calls are TRBV5-1 and TRBJ2-5, with D tentatively TRBD2 (6 bases). This CDR3 spans 15 amino acids. The germline gives CDR1 SGHRS, CDR2 YFSETQ. Trimming removed 0 bases at V and 7 bases at J, with 16 bases between. The CDR3 sequence: CASSLGLGDLTTQYF. The CDR3 DNA sequence: TGCGCCAGCAGCTTGGGACTAGGAGACTTAACGACCCAGTACTTC.

The chain couples TRBV6-5 to TRBJ2-2, with D possibly TRBD2 on 6 matching bases. Germline CDR1 MNHEY, CDR2 SVGAGI. V was shortened by 4 bases and J by 4 bases, with 13 bases between the two germline ends. CDR3 length: 15 amino acids. The DNA of the CDR3 is TGTGCCAGCAGTTTTAGCGGACCGATCACCGGGGAGCTGTTTTTT. It specifies CASSFSGPITGELFF.

The chain employs TRBV19 and TRBJ1-1; D might be TRBD1 (6 bases). Germline CDR1 LNHDA, CDR2 SQIVND (reference sequence). The CDR3 has 14 amino acids. V was clipped by 3 bases and J by 11 bases, with 19 bases between them. Written as DNA, the CDR3 is TGTGCCAGTAGTATCGAGGCGGACAGCCGTGAGGCTTTCTTT. Its protein product is CASSIEADSREAFF.

This chain uses TRBV9 with TRBJ2-1; 9 bases fit TRBD2. The germline gives CDR1 SGDLS, CDR2 YYNGEE. V lost 0 bases, J lost 14 bases, and 6 bases stayed unmatched. The CDR3 extends over 13 amino acids. Here the CDR3 reads CASSVVAGGDEFF. CDR3 coding DNA: TGTGCCAGCAGCGTAGTGGCGGGAGGGGATGAGTTCTTC. The variable domain in full, completed from reference TRBV9 and TRBJ2-1, reads DSGVTQTPKHLITATGQRVTLRCSPRSGDLSVYWYQQSLDQGLQFLIQYYNGEERAKGNILERFSAQQFPDLHSELNLSSLELGDSALYFCASSVVAGGDEFFGPGTRLTVL.

The chain employs TRBV27 and TRBJ1-3; tentatively, D is TRBD1 (6 bases). The length of the CDR3 is 14 residues. Trimming took 3 bases from V and 2 from J, leaving 8 bases between them. Germline loops: CDR1 MNHEY, CDR2 SMNVEV (reference sequence). Here the CDR3 DNA reads TGTGCCAGCAGTTTCGGGGGGCCTGGAAACACCATATATTTT. Its translation: CASSFGGPGNTIYF.

The CDR3 protein is CASSIWQGLGNQPQHF. CDR3 coding DNA: TGTGCCAGTAGTATCTGGCAGGGGTTAGGGAATCAGCCCCAGCATTTT. This chain joins TRBV19 and TRBJ1-5, with D possibly being TRBD1 (6 bases). Trimming took 3 bases from V and 4 from J, leaving 16 bases between them. CDR1 is LNHDA, CDR2 SQIVND, per germline (reference sequence). The length of the CDR3 is 16 residues.

The rearrangement uses TRBV13 and TRBJ1-1; D might be TRBD1 (5 bases). CDR1 and CDR2 (germline): PRHDT, FYEKMQ (reference sequence). The length of the CDR3 is 15 residues. Trimming removed 5 bases from V and 0 bases from J, with 13 bases in between. The CDR3, as DNA: TGTGCCAGCAGCAACCTCGGGGGTTTGAACACTGAAGCTTTCTTT. Its protein is CASSNLGGLNTEAFF.

This sequence joins TRBV6-5 and TRBJ2-2; D may be TRBD2 (5 bases). The CDR3 runs 14 residues. Per the germline V gene, CDR1 is MNHEY and CDR2 is SVGAGI. The V gene lost 2 bases and the J gene lost 8 bases, with 12 bases spanning the gap. CDR3 nucleotides: TGTGCCAGCAGTTACGTTTTGGGAGTGGGGGAGCTGTTTTTT. It encodes CASSYVLGVGELFF.

This clone has only a few counts. The chain links TRBV19 to TRBJ1-3; D possibly corresponds to TRBD1 (6 bases). The CDR3 contains 15 residues. Germline loops: CDR1 LNHDA, CDR2 SQIVND (reference sequence). V was shortened by 4 bases and J by 0 bases, with 10 bases between the two germline ends. CDR3 region: CASSNHRVSGNTIYF. CDR3 DNA sequence: TGTGCCAGTAGTAACCACAGGGTCTCTGGAAACACCATATATTTT.